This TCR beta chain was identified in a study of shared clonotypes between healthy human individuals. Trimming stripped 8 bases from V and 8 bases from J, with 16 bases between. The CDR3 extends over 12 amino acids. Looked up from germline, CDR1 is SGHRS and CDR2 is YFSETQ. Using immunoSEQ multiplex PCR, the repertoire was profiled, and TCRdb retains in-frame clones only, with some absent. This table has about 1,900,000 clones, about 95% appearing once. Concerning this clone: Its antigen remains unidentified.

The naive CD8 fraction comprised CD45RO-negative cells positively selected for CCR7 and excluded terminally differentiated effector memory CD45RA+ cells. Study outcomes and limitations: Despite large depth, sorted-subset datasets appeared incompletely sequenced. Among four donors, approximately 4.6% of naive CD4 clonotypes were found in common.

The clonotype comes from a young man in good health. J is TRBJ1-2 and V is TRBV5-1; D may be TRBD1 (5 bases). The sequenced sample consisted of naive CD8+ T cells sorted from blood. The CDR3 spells CASTEGLGGYTF. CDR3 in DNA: TGCGCCAGTACCGAGGGGCTAGGAGGCTACACCTTC.